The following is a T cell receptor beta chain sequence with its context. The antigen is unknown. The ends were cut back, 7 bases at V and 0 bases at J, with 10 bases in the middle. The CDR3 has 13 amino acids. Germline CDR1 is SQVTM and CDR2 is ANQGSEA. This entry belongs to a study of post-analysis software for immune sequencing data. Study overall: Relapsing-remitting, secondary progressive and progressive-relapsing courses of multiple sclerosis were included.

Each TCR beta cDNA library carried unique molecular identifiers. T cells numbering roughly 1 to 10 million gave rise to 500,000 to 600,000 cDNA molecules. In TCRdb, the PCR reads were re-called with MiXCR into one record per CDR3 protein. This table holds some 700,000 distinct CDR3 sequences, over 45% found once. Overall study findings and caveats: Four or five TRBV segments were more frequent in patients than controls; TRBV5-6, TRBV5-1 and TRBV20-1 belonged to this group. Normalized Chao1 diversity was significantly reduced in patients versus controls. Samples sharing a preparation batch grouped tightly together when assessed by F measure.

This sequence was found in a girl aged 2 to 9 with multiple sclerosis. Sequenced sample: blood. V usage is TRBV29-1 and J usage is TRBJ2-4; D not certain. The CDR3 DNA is TGCAGCGCTGCCTATTTAGCCAAAAACATTCAGTACTTC. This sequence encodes CSAAYLAKNIQYF.